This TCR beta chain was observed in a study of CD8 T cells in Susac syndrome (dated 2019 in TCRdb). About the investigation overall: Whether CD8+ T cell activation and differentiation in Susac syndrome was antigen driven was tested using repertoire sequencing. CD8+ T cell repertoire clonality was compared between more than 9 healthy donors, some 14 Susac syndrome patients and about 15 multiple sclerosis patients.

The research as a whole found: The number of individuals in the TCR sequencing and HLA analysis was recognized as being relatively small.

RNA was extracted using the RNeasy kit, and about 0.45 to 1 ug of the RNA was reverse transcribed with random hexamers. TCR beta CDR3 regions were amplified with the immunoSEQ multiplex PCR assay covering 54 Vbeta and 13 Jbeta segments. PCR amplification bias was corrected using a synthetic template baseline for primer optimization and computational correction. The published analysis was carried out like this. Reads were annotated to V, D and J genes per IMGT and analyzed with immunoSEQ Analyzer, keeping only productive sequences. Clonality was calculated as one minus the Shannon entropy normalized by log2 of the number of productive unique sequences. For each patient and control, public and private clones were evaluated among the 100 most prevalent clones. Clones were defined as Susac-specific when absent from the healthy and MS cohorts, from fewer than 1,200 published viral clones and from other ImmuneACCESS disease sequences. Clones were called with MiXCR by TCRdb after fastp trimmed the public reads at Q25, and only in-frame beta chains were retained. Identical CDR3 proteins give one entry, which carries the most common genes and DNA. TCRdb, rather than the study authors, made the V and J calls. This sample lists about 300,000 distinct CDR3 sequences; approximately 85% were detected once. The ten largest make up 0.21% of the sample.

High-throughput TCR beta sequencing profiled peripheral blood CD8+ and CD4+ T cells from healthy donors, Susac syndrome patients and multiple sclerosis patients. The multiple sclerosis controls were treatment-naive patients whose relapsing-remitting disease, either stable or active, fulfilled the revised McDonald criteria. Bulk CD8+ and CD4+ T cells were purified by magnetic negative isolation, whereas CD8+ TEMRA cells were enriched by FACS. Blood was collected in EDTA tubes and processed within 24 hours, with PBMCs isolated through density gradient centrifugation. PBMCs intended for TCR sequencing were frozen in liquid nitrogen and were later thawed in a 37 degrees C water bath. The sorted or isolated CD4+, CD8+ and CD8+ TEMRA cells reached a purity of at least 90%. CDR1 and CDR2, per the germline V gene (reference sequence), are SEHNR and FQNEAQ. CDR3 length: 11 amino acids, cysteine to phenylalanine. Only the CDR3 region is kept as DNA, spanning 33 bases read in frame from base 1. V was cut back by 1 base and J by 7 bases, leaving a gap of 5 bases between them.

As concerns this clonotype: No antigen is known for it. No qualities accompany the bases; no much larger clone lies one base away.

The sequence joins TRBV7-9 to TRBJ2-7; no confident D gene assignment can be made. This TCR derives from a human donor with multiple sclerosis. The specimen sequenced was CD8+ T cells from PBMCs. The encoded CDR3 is CASSLVREQYF. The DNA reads TGTGCCAGCAGCTTAGTGAGGGAGCAGTACTTC.